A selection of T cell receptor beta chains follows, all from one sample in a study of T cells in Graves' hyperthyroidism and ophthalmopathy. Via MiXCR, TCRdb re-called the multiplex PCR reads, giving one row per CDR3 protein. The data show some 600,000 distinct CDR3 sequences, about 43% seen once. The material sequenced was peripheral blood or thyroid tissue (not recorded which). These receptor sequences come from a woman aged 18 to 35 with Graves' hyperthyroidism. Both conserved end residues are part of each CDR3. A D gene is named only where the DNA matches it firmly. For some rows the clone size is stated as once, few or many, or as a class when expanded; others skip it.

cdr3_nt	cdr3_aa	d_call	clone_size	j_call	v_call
NA	CASSIYLCSVARQGYEQYF	NA	NA	TRBJ2-7	TRBV25-1
TGCAGCGTCGACGGCCGCGCGGGCTATGGCTACACCTTC	CSVDGRAGYGYTF	NA	NA	TRBJ1-2	TRBV29-1
TGTGCCAGCAGCTTAGCATCGGCAGTACCGAACACCGGGGAGCTGTTTTTT	CASSLASAVPNTGELFF	NA	NA	TRBJ2-2	TRBV7-9
TGCGCCAGCAGCCAAGAGCGTCGGCAGGGAGTATACGAGCAGTACTTC	CASSQERRQGVYEQYF	NA	once	TRBJ2-7	TRBV10-2
TGTGCCAGTAGTACCCTCCGCAGCGGGAGAAACTTCGGGGAGCTGTTTTTT	CASSTLRSGRNFGELFF	TRBD2	NA	TRBJ2-2	TRBV19
TGTGCCAGCAGTCGACGGGGCAGGCGTAATTCACCCCTCCACTTT	CASSRRGRRNSPLHF	NA	NA	TRBJ1-6	TRBV2
TGTGCCAGCAGTCCTCCTAGCGGGAGTTTCCACGAGCAGTACTTC	CASSPPSGSFHEQYF	TRBD2	NA	TRBJ2-7	TRBV2
TGTGCCAGCTCCCTCCAAGGACAGGGGGCATGGCAGCCCCAGCATTTT	CASSLQGQGAWQPQHF	TRBD1	NA	TRBJ1-5	TRBV7-9
TGTGCCAGCAGTGGCCCCGGGACAGGGGCCTACGAGCAGTACTTC	CASSGPGTGAYEQYF	TRBD1	NA	TRBJ2-7	TRBV11-2
TGTGCCAGCAGCCAAGCGGGGATGGGCAATCAGCCCCAGCATTTT	CASSQAGMGNQPQHF	NA	NA	TRBJ1-5	TRBV2